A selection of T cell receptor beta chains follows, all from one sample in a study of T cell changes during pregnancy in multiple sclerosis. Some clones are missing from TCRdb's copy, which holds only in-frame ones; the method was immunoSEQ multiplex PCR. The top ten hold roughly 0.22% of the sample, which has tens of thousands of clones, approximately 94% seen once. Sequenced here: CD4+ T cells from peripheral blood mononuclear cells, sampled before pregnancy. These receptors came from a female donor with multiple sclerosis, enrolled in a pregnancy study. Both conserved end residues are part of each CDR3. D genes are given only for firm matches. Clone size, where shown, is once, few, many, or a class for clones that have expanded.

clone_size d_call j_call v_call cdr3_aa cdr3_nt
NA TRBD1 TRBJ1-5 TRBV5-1 CASSLTGDSNQPQHF TGCGCCAGCAGCTTGACAGGGGATAGCAATCAGCCCCAGCATTTT
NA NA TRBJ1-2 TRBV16 CASSGGARGYTF TGTGCCAGCAGCGGGGGGGCTAGAGGCTACACCTTC
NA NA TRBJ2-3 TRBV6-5 CASSARQFTDTQYF TGTGCCAGCAGTGCCCGACAGTTCACAGATACGCAGTATTTT
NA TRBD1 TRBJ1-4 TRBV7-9 CASSFEGAARELFF TGTGCCAGCAGCTTTGAGGGGGCGGCTCGGGAACTGTTTTTT
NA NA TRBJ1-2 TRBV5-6 CASSTGGTRGYTF TGTGCCAGCAGTACTGGCGGGACGCGGGGCTACACCTTC
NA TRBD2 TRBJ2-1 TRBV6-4 CASSISSGRAGDEQFF TGTGCCAGCAGCATAAGTAGCGGGAGGGCCGGCGATGAGCAGTTCTTC
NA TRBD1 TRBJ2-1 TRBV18 CASSPGQGVYNEQFF TGTGCCAGCTCACCCGGACAGGGGGTGTACAATGAGCAGTTCTTC
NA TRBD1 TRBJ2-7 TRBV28 CASSPYLGQGTSYEQYF TGTGCCAGCAGTCCCTACCTTGGACAGGGAACCTCCTACGAGCAGTACTTC
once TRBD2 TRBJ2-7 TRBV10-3 CAISESTSGLEQYF TGTGCCATCAGTGAGTCGACTAGCGGCCTCGAGCAGTACTTC
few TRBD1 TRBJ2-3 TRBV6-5 CASKRQGSDTQYF TGTGCCAGCAAAAGACAGGGGTCAGATACGCAGTATTTT
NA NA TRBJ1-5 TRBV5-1 CASSFGQNQPQHF TGCGCCAGCAGCTTTGGACAAAATCAGCCCCAGCATTTT
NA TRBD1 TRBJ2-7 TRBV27 CASSPGQGTYEQYF TGTGCCAGCAGTCCAGGACAGGGGACCTACGAGCAGTACTTC
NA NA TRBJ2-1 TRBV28 CASSPRGALGHEQFF TGTGCCAGCAGTCCCAGGGGAGCACTTGGTCATGAGCAGTTCTTC
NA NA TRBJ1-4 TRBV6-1 CASSEAGRGDEKLFF TGTGCCAGCAGTGAAGCAGGCAGGGGTGATGAAAAACTGTTTTTT
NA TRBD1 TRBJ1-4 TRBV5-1 CASSRQGAGEKLFF TGCGCCAGCAGCAGACAGGGGGCGGGGGAAAAACTGTTTTTT
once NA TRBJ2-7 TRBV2 CASFEGASYEQYF TGTGCCAGCTTCGAGGGTGCCTCCTACGAGCAGTACTTC
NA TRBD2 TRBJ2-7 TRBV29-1 CSVDSGGYEQYF TGCAGCGTTGACTCGGGGGGCTACGAGCAGTACTTC
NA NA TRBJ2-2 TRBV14 CASSQITGANTGELFF TGTGCCAGCAGCCAAATAACAGGAGCGAACACCGGGGAGCTGTTTTTT
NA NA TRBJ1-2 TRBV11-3 CASSLGQNYGYTF TGTGCCAGCAGCTTAGGACAGAACTATGGCTACACCTTC
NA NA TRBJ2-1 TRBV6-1 CASSGGDPYNEQFF TGTGCCAGCAGTGGGGGGGATCCCTACAATGAGCAGTTCTTC
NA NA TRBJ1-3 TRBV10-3 CAISARGNTIYF TGTGCCATCAGTGCCCGGGGAAACACCATATATTTT
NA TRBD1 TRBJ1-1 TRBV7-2 CASSSAGTGSLAFF TGTGCCAGCAGCAGTGCCGGGACAGGGAGCTTGGCTTTCTTT
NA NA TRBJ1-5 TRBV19 CASSRRSQGYQPQHF TGTGCCAGTAGTCGGCGCAGTCAGGGGTATCAGCCCCAGCATTTT
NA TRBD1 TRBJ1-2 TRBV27 CASRSTAGGYGYTF TGTGCCAGCAGATCTACGGCAGGGGGATATGGCTACACCTTC
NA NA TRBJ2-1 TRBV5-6 CASRMTGYNEQFF TGTGCCAGCAGGATGACAGGTTACAATGAGCAGTTCTTC
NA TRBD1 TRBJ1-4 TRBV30 CAWSETTGVGEKLFF TGTGCCTGGAGCGAAACTACAGGGGTGGGTGAAAAACTGTTTTTT
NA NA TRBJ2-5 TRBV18 CASSPQELHTYQETQYF TGTGCCAGCTCACCACAAGAACTCCATACGTACCAAGAGACCCAGTACTTC
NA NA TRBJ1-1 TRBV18 CASFPLAGDTEAFF TGTGCCAGCTTCCCACTGGCCGGAGACACTGAAGCTTTCTTT
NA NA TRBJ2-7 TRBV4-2 CASSQDRPGSHLTYEQYF TGTGCCAGCAGCCAAGATAGGCCCGGGAGTCATCTGACCTACGAGCAGTACTTC
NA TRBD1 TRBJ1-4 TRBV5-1 CASSSTGTGPSTNEKLFF TGCGCCAGCAGCTCGACCGGGACAGGGCCCTCAACTAATGAAAAACTGTTTTTT
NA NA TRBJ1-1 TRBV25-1 CASSAREMNTEAFF TGTGCCAGCAGTGCCAGGGAAATGAACACTGAAGCTTTCTTT